This T cell receptor beta chain comes out of a study of blood T cell repertoires in COVID-19. About the research overall: PBMCs, B-cell-depleted T cells, or T cells were the source of the cDNA or gDNA that made up the material.

This CDR3 is built from 16 residues. The germline V gene encodes CDR1 SGHRS and CDR2 YFSETQ. V lost 4 bases and J lost 3; bases outside the gene matches: 6. Measured with immunoSEQ multiplex PCR; TCRdb has only the in-frame clones, and not every one. The data contain roughly 350,000 clones, 87% of them singletons. The sequence was obtained from a woman aged 50 to 65 with COVID-19, enrolled during active disease. V and J are TRBV5-1 and TRBJ2-2, with 10 bases that match TRBD1. The sample comprised peripheral blood. The DNA of the CDR3 is TGCGCCAGCAGCCGATTCGGGACAGGGGACACCGGGGAGCTGTTTTTT. Protein: CASSRFGTGDTGELFF. Variable domain in full (rest from reference TRBV5-1 and TRBJ2-2): KAGVTQTPRYLIKTRGQQVTLSCSPISGHRSVSWYQQTPGQGLQFLFEYFSETQRNKGNFPGRFSGRQFSNSRSEMNVSTLELGDSALYLCASSRFGTGDTGELFFGEGSRLTVL.